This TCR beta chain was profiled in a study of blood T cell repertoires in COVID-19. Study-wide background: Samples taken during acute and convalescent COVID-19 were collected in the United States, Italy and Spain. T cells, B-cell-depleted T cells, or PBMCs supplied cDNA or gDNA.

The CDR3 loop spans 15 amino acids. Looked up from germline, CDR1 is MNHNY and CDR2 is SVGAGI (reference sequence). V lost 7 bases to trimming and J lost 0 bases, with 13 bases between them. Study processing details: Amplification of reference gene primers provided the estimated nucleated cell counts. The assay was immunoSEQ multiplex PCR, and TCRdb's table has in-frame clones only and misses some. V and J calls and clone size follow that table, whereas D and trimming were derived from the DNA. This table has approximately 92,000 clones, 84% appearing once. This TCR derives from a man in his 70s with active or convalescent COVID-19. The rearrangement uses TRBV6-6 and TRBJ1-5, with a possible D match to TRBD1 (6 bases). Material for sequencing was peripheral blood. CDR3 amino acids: CASTTGRVSNQPQHF. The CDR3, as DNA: TGTGCCAGCACGACAGGAAGGGTTAGCAATCAGCCCCAGCATTTT.